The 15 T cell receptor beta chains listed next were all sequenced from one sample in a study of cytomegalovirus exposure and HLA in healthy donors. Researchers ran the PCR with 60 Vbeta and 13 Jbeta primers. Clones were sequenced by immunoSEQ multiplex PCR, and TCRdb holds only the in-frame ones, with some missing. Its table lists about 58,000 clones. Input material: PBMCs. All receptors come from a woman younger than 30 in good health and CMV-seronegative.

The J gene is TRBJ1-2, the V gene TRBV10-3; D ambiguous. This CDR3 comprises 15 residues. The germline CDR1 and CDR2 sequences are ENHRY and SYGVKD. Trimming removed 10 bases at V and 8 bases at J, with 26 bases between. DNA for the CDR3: TGTGCCAGCCGCGGGGTGGGAGGGAGTGATGGCGGCTACACCTTC. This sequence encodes CASRGVGGSDGGYTF.

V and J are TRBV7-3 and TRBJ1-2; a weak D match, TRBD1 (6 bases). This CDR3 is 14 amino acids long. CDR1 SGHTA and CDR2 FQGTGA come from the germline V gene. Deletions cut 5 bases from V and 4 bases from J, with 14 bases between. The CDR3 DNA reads TGTGCCAGCAGCCCCGACAGGACCTCCTATGGCTACACCTTC. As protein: CASSPDRTSYGYTF.

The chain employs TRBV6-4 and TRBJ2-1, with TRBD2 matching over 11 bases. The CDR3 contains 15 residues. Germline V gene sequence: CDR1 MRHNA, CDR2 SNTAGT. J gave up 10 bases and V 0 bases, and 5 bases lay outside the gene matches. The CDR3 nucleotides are TGTGCCAGCAGTGACTCTAGCGGGGGGGCTCAGGAGCAGTTCTTC. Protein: CASSDSSGGAQEQFF.

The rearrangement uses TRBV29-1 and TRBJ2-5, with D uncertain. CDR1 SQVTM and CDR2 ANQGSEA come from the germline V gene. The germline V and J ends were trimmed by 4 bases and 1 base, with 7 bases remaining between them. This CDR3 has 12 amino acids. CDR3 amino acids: CSVGPSQETQYF. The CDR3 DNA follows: TGCAGCGTTGGTCCGTCCCAAGAGACCCAGTACTTC.

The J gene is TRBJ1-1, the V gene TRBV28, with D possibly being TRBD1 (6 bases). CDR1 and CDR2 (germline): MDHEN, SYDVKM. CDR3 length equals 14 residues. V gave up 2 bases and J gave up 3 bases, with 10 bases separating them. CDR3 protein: CASSLRHRDTEAFF. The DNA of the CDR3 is TGTGCCAGCAGTTTACGTCACAGGGACACTGAAGCTTTCTTT.

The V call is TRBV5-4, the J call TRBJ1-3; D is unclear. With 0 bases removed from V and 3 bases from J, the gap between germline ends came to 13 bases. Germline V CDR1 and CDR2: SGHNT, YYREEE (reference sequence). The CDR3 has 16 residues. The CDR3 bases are TGTGCCAGCAGCTTGGGTTTGCGGGGAGATGGAAACACCATATATTTT. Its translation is CASSLGLRGDGNTIYF.

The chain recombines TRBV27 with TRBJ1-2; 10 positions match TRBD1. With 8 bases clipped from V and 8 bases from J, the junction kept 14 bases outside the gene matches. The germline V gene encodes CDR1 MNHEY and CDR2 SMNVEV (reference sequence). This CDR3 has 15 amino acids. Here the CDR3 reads CASSRDRGLIIGYTF. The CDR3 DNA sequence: TGTGCCAGCTCCCGGGACAGGGGCCTAATTATCGGCTACACCTTC.

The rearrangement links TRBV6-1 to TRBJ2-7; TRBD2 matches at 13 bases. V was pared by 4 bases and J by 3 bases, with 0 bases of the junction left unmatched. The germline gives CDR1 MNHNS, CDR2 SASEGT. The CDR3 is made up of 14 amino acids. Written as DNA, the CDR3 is TGTGCCAGCAGTGGGACTAGCGGGAGCTACGAGCAGTACTTC. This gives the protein CASSGTSGSYEQYF.

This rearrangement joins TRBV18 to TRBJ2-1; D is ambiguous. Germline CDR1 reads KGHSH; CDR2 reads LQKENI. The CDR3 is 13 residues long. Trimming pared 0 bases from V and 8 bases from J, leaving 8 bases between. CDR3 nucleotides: TGTGCCAGCTCACCACCTGCATTAGATGAGCAGTTCTTC. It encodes CASSPPALDEQFF.

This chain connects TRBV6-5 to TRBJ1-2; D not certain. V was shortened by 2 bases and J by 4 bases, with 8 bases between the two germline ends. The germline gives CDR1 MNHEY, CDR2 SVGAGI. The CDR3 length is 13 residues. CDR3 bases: TGTGCCAGCAGTTACAGACAAGGCTATGGCTACACCTTC. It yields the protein CASSYRQGYGYTF.

DNA of the CDR3: TGCGCCAGCAGCCAAGATTCCCTGGAGGGTGGATATGGCTACACCTTC. It is translated as CASSQDSLEGGYGYTF. This rearrangement joins TRBV4-1 to TRBJ1-2; D remains unclear. Germline V lookup: CDR1 MGHRA, CDR2 YSYEKL. The V gene lost 0 bases and the J gene lost 5 bases, with 16 bases spanning the gap. This CDR3 has 16 residues.

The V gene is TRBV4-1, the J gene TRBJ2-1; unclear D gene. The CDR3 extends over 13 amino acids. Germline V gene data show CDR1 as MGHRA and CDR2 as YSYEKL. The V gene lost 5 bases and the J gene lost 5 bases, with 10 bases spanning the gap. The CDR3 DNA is TGCGCCAGCAGCGAAACACCGAACAATGAGCAGTTCTTC. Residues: CASSETPNNEQFF.

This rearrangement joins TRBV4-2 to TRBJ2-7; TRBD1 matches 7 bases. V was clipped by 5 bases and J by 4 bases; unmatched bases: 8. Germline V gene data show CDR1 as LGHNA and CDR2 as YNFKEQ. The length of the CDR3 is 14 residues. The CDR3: CASSEGAGTYEQYF. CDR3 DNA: TGTGCCAGCAGCGAGGGGGCAGGTACTTACGAGCAGTACTTC.

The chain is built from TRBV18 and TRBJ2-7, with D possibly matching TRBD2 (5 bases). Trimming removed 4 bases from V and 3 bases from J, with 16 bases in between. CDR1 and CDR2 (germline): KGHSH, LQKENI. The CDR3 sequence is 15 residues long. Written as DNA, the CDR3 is TGTGCCAGCTCACGCGAGGGCGGACTCAACTACGAGCAGTACTTC. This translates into CASSREGGLNYEQYF. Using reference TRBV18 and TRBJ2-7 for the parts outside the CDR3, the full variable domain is NAGVMQNPRHLVRRRGQEARLRCSPMKGHSHVYWYRQLPEEGLKFMVYLQKENIIDESGMPKERFSAEFPKEGPSILRIQQVVRGDSAAYFCASSREGGLNYEQYFGPGTRLTVT.

The CDR3 DNA reads TGTGCCAGCAGCTTGGGGCAAGACAGGGGGTTCTACGAGCAGTACTTC. Translation: CASSLGQDRGFYEQYF. This chain links TRBV5-4 with TRBJ2-7; 9 bases agree with TRBD1. Germline values: CDR1 SGHNT, CDR2 YYREEE (reference sequence). The ends lost 0 bases at V and 3 bases at J; junction bases unmatched: 7. The CDR3 is 16 amino acids.